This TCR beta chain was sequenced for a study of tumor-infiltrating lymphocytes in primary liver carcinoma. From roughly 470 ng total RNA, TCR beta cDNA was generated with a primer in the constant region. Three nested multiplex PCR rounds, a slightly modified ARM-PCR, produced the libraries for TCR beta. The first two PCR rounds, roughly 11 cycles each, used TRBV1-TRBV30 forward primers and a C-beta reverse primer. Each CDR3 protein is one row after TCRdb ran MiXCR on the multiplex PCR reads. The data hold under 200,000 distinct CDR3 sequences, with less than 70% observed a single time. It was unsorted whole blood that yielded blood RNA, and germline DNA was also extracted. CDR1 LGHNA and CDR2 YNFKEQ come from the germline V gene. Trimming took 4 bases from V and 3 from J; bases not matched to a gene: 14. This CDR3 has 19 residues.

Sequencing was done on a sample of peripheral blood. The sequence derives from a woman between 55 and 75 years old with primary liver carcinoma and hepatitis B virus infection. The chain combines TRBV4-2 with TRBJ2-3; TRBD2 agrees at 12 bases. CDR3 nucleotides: TGTGCCAGCAGCCCCGAAGGGACTAGCGGGCCTAGGGGTACAGATACGCAGTATTTT. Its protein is CASSPEGTSGPRGTDTQYF.